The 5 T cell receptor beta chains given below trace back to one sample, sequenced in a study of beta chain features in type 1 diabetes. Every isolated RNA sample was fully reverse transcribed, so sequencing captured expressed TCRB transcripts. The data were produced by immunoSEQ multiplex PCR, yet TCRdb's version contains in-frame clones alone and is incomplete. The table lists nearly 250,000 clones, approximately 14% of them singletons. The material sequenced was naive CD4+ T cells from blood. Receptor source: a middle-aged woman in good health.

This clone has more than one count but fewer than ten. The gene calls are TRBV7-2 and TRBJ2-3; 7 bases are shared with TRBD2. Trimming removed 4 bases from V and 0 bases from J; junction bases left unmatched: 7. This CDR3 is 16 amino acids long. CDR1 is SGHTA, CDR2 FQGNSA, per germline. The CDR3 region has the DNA TGTGCCAGCAGCTGGGGACTACTAACTAGCACAGATACGCAGTATTTT. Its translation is CASSWGLLTSTDTQYF.

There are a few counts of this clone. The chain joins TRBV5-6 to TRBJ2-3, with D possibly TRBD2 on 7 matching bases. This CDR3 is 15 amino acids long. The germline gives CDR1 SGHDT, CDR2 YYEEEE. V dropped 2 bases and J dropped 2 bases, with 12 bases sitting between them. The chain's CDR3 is CASSFRAGATDTQYF. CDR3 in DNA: TGTGCCAGCAGCTTTCGGGCGGGGGCCACAGATACGCAGTATTTT. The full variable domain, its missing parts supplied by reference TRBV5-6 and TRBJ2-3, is DAGVTQSPTHLIKTRGQQVTLRCSPKSGHDTVSWYQQALGQGPQFIFQYYEEEERQRGNFPDRFSGHQFPNYSSELNVNALLLGDSALYLCASSFRAGATDTQYFGPGTRLTVL.

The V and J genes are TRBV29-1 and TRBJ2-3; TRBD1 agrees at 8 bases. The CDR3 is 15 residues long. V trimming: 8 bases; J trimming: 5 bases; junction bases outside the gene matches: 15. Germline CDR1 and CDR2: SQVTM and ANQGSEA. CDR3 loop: CSSKTGTGAGDTQYF. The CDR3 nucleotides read TGCAGCTCTAAAACCGGGACAGGAGCGGGAGATACGCAGTATTTT.

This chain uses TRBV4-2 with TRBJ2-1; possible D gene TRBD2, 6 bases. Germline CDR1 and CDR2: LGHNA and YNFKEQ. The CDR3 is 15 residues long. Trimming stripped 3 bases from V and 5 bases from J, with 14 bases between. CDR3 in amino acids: CASSQGDGGNNEQFF. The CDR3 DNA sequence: TGTGCCAGCAGCCAGGGAGATGGGGGGAACAATGAGCAGTTCTTC.

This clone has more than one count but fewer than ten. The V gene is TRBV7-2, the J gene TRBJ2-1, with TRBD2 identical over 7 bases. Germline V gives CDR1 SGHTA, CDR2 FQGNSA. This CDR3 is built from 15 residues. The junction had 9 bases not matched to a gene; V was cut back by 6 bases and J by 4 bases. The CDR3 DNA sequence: TGTGCCAGCAGACTCCGGGGGGTTGATTACAATGAGCAGTTCTTC. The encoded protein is CASRLRGVDYNEQFF. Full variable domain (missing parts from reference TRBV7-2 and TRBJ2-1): GAGVSQSPSNKVTEKGKDVELRCDPISGHTALYWYRQSLGQGLEFLIYFQGNSAPDKSGLPSDRFSAERTGGSVSTLTIQRTQQEDSAVYLCASRLRGVDYNEQFFGPGTRLTVL.